Reported below is one T cell receptor beta chain. The antigen is not known. The CDR3 contains 15 residues. The ends lost 7 bases at V and 3 bases at J; junction bases unmatched: 6. The V gene's germline CDR1 is ENHRY and CDR2 SYGVKD. This sample was included in a study of T cell responses to AZD1222 COVID-19 vaccine. Whole-study results and caveats: Compared with day 0, the breadth and depth of the Spike-specific TCR repertoire rose significantly after two doses of AZD1222. Donors in the cohort were predominantly white British and more often female, and clonal diversity was possibly underestimated.

Clones were sequenced by immunoSEQ multiplex PCR, and TCRdb holds only the in-frame ones, with some missing. The sample records some 80,000 clones, around three quarters being singletons. The receptor comes from an adult who received the MenACWY meningococcal vaccine as a control. The genes are TRBV10-3 and TRBJ1-3; TRBD1 agrees at 10 bases. Sequences were derived from peripheral blood, sampled 28 days after the second dose of the MenACWY control vaccine. The CDR3 reads CAINRDRGLGNTIYF. The CDR3 bases are TGTGCCATCAACCGCGACAGGGGGCTTGGAAACACCATATATTTT.